This T cell receptor beta chain stems from a study of T cells in Graves' hyperthyroidism and ophthalmopathy. Points from the study as a whole: Using 13 V-J features, a model discriminated ophthalmopathy from stable hyperthyroidism.

The investigators amplified TCR beta CDR3 regions from RNA transcripts. HTBI primers were the set used in a first-round RT-PCR of the TCR CDR3. TCRdb re-derived calls from the multiplex PCR reads in MiXCR, one entry per CDR3 protein. The table records roughly 720,000 distinct CDR3 sequences, around 15% of them present only once. As regards this clonotype: Its specificity is not known.

Researchers defined stable Graves' hyperthyroidism as no ophthalmopathy progression within 18 months. Hyperthyroidism had been newly diagnosed in patients aged 18 to 65, and its duration was under 2 months. Germline lookup yields CDR1 MNHEY and CDR2 SMNVEV (reference sequence). V shed 7 bases and J 2 bases; nucleotides not matched to a gene: 8. The CDR3 runs to 14 residues. Sequences were obtained from blood. The source of this sequence is a man aged 50 or older with Graves' hyperthyroidism. The rearrangement uses TRBV27 and TRBJ2-7; the match to TRBD1 covers 7 bases. DNA for the CDR3: TGTGCCAGCAACCCGGGACAGTCAGCCTACGAGCAGTACTTC. Translating it yields CASNPGQSAYEQYF.